This T cell receptor (beta chain) is from a study of cytomegalovirus exposure and HLA in healthy donors. The PCR used 60 Vbeta and 13 Jbeta primers. The repertoire was sequenced with immunoSEQ multiplex PCR; TCRdb's copy has only in-frame clones and lacks some. This table has about 120,000 clones, around 75% appearing once. V dropped 5 bases and J dropped 1 base, with 11 bases sitting between them. The CDR3 has 14 amino acids. The germline V gene encodes CDR1 SGHAT and CDR2 FQDESV (reference sequence). This sequence originates from a middle-aged woman in good health and CMV-seropositive. The V and J genes are TRBV11-1 and TRBJ1-1; D possibly corresponds to TRBD1 (6 bases). The sample was PBMCs. The CDR3 protein is CASSRRGRNTEAFF. CDR3 DNA sequence: TGTGCCAGCAGCCGCAGGGGAAGGAACACTGAAGCTTTCTTT.